The 5 T cell receptor beta chains listed next were all sequenced from one sample in a study of graft-versus-host responses after intestinal transplantation. No antigen has been identified for these receptors. The protocol was immunoSEQ multiplex PCR, while the TCRdb copy is restricted to in-frame clones and leaves out a portion. This repertoire shows more than 70,000 clones, about nine tenths found once; its top ten account for roughly 0.43%. The input for sequencing was unstimulated CD8+ T cells sorted from spleen or lymph node cells, taken before transplant. The source of these receptors is a human donor who was the organ donor for an intestinal transplant.

The genes are TRBV30 and TRBJ2-7, with 11 bases aligning to TRBD1. Germline V gene lookup returns CDR1 GTSNPN and CDR2 SVGIG (reference sequence). CDR3 size: 13 residues. V dropped 3 bases and J dropped 9; count of bases not matched to a gene: 7. The CDR3 region has the DNA TGTGCCTGGAGAGGAGGACAGGGGGCAGGGCAGTACTTC. It is translated as CAWRGGQGAGQYF.

The chain couples TRBV7-9 to TRBJ1-2, with 10 bases that match TRBD1. V lost 5 bases to trimming and J lost 4 bases; unmatched junction nucleotides: 7. There are 15 residues in the CDR3. CDR1 is SEHNR and CDR2 is FQNEAQ in the germline V gene (reference sequence). This CDR3 is CASSGTGAESYGYTF. The DNA for the CDR3 is TGTGCCAGCAGCGGGACAGGGGCCGAAAGCTATGGCTACACCTTC.

CDR3 sequence reads: CASSTRDRVRRNTIYF. CDR3 sequence (DNA): TGTGCCAGCAGCACCCGGGACAGGGTTAGAAGAAACACCATATATTTT. The J gene is TRBJ1-3, the V gene TRBV11-2; TRBD1 matches 9 bases. The CDR3 loop spans 16 amino acids. Per the germline V gene, CDR1 is SGHAT and CDR2 is FQNNGV. The ends lost 5 bases at V and 5 bases at J; junction bases unmatched: 10.

V is TRBV23-1 and J is TRBJ2-1; maybe TRBD2 (6 bases). TRBV23-1 is recorded as an ORF, its role being uncertain. V was shortened by 2 bases and J by 8 bases, with 19 bases between the two germline ends. CDR3 length: 16 amino acids. CDR3 region: CASSQPGEVVGDEQFF. CDR3 nucleotides: TGCGCCAGCAGTCAACCCGGGGAGGTGGTGGGTGATGAGCAGTTCTTC.

The chain carries TRBV27 and TRBJ2-7, with 8 bases matching TRBD1. Germline CDR1 and CDR2: MNHEY and SMNVEV (reference sequence). With V trimmed by 10 bases and J by 3 bases, 14 bases remained unmatched. The CDR3 is 15 amino acids. The CDR3: CATRGAGGLNYEQYF. The CDR3 DNA is TGTGCCACCAGGGGGGCAGGGGGCCTTAACTACGAGCAGTACTTC.